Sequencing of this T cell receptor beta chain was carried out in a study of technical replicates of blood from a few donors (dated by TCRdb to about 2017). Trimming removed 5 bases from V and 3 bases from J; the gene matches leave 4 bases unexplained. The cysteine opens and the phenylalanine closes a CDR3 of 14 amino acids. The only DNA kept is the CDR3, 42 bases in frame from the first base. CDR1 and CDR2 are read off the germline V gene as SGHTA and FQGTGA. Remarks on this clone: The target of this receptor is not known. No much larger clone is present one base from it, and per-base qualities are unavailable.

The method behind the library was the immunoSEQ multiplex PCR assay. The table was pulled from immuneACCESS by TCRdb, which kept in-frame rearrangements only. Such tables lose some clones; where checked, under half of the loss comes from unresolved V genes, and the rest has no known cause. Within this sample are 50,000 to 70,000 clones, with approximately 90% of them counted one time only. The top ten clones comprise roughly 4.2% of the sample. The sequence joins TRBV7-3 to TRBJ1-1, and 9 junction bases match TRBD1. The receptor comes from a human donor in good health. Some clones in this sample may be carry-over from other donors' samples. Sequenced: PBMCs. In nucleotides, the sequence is TGTGCCAGCAGCACGACAGGGGGTGACACTGAAGCTTTCTTT. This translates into CASSTTGGDTEAFF. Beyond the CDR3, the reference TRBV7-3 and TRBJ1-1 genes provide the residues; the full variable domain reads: GAGVSQTPSNKVTEKGKYVELRCDPISGHTALYWYRQSLGQGPEFLIYFQGTGAADDSGLPNDRFFAVRPEGSVSTLKIQRTERGDSAVYLCASSTTGGDTEAFFGQGTRLTVV.